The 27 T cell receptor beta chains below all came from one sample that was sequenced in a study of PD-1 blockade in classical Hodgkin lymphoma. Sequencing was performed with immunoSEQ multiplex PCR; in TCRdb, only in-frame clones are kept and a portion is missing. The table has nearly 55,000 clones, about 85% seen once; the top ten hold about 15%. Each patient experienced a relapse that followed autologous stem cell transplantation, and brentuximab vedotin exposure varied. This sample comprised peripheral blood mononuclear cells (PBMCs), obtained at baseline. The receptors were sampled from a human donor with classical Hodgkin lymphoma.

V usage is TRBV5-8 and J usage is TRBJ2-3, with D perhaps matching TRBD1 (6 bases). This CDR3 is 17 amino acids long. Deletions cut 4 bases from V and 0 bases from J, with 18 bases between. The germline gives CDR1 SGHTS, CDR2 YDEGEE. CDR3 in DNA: TGTGCCAGCAGCGCGAAGTCGGGACATCGGAGCACAGATACGCAGTATTTT. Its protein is CASSAKSGHRSTDTQYF.

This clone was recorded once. The CDR3 here is CASSQPGGSYEQYV. The CDR3 region has the DNA TGCGCCAGCAGCCAACCGGGTGGGTCCTACGAGCAGTACGTC. This sequence joins TRBV23-1 and TRBJ2-7, with D unclear. TRBV23-1 is filed as an ORF, its function uncertain. Trimming removed 6 bases from V and 1 base from J, with 13 bases in between. This CDR3 is 14 amino acids long.

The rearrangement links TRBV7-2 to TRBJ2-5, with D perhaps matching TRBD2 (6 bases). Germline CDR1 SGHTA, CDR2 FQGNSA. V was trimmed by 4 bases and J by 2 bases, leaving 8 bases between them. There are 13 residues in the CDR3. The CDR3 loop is CASSSGSQETQYF. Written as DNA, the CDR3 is TGTGCCAGCAGCTCCGGGAGTCAAGAGACCCAGTACTTC.

The CDR3 protein is CASSKKKDRARYGYTF. As DNA, the CDR3 is TGTGCCAGCAGCAAAAAGAAAGATCGGGCCAGATATGGCTACACCTTC. This chain uses TRBV21-1 with TRBJ1-2. TRBV21-1 is a pseudogene segment. This CDR3 is built from 16 residues.

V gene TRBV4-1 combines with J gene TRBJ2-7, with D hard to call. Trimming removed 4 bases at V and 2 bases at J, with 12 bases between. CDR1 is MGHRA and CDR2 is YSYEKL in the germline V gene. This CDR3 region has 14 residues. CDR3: CASSPPGEPYEQYF. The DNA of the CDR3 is TGCGCCAGCAGCCCCCCGGGCGAACCCTACGAGCAGTACTTC.

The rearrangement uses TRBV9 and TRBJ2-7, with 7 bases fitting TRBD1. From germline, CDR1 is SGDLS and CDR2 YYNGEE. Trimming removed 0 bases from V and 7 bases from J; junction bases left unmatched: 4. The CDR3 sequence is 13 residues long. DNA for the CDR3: TGTGCCAGCAGCGTAGATGCAGGGGGTGAGCAGTACGTC. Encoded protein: CASSVDAGGEQYV.

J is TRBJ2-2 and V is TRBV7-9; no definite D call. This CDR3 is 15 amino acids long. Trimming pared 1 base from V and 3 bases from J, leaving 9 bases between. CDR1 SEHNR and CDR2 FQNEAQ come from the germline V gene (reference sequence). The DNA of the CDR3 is TGTGCCAGCAGCTTAGGAGGCGCGCACACCGGGGAGCTGTTTTTT. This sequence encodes CASSLGGAHTGELFF.

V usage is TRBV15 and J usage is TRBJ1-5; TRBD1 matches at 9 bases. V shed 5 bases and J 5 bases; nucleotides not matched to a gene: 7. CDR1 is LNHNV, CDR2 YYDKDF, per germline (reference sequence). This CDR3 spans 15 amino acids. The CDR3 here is CATSDRDRVDQPQHF. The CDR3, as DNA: TGTGCCACCAGCGACCGGGACAGGGTCGATCAGCCCCAGCATTTT.

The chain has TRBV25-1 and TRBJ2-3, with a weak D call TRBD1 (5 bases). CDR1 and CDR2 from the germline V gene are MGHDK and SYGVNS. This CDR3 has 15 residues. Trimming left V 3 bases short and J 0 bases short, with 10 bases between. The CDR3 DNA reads TGTGCCAGCAGTGAGGCCGCAGGGAGCACAGATACGCAGTATTTT. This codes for CASSEAAGSTDTQYF. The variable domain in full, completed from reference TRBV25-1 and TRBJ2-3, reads EADIYQTPRYLVIGTGKKITLECSQTMGHDKMYWYQQDPGMELHLIHYSYGVNSTEKGDLSSESTVSRIRTEHFPLTLESARPSHTSQYLCASSEAAGSTDTQYFGPGTRLTVL.

CDR3 sequence reads: CASSIHSGGDTGELFF. The CDR3 nucleotides read TGTGCCAGTAGTATTCATAGCGGGGGGGACACCGGGGAGCTGTTTTTT. V and J are TRBV19 and TRBJ2-2, with 11 bases that match TRBD2. The CDR3 contains 16 residues. Germline CDR1 reads LNHDA; CDR2 reads SQIVND (reference sequence). Trimming took 3 bases from V and 3 from J; bases not matched to a gene: 3.

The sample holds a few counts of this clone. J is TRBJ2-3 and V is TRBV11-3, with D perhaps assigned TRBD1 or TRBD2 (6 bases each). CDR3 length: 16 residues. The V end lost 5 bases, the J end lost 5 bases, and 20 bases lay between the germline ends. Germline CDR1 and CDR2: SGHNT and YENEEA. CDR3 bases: TGTGCCAGCAGCCCGGGGGCACAAACGCTGGGAGATACGCAGTATTTT. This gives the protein CASSPGAQTLGDTQYF.

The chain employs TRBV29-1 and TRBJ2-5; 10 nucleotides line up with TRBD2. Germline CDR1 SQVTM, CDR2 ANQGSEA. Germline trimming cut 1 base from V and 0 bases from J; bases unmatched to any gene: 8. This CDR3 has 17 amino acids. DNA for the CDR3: TGCAGCGTTGAAGGATCGGCTAGCGGGAGTTACCAAGAGACCCAGTACTTC. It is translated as CSVEGSASGSYQETQYF.

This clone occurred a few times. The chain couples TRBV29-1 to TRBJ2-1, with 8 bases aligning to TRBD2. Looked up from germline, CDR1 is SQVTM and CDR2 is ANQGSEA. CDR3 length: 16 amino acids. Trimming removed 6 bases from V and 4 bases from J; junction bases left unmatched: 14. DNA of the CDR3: TGCAGCGTGAACCCGGTTCTAGCGGGCGTTTACAATGAGCAGTTCTTC. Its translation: CSVNPVLAGVYNEQFF.

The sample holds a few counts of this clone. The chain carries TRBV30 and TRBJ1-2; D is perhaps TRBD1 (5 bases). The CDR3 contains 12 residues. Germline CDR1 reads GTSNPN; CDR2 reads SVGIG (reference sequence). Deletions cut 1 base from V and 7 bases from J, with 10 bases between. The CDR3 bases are TGTGCCTGGAGTGGGGACTTGGGTGGCTACACCTTC. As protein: CAWSGDLGGYTF.

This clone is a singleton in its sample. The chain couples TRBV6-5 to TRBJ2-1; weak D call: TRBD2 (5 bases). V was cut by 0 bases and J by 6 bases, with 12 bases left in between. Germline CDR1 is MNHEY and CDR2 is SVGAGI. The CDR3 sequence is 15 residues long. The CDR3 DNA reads TGTGCCAGCAGTTACTCGAAGCTAGCAGGCAATGAGCAGTTCTTC. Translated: CASSYSKLAGNEQFF.

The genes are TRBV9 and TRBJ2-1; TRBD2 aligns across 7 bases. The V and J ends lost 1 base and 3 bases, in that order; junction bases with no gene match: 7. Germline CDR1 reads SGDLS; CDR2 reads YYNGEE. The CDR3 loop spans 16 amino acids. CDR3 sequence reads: CASSVQGGSLYNEQFF. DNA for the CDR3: TGTGCCAGCAGCGTACAAGGCGGGAGCCTCTACAATGAGCAGTTCTTC. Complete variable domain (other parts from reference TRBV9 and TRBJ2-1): DSGVTQTPKHLITATGQRVTLRCSPRSGDLSVYWYQQSLDQGLQFLIQYYNGEERAKGNILERFSAQQFPDLHSELNLSSLELGDSALYFCASSVQGGSLYNEQFFGPGTRLTVL.

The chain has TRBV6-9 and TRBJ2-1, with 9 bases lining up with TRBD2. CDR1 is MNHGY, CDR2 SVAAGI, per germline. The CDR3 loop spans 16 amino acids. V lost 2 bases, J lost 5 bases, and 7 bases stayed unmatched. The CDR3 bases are TGTGCCAGCAGTTATCCCCAGCGGGAGGAGGACAATGAGCAGTTCTTC. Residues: CASSYPQREEDNEQFF.

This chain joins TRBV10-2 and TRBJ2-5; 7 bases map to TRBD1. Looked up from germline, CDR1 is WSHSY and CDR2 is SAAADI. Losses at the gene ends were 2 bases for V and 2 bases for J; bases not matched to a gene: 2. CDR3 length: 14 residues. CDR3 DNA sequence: TGCGCCAGCAGTGAGAGGACAGGACAAGAGACCCAGTACTTC. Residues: CASSERTGQETQYF.

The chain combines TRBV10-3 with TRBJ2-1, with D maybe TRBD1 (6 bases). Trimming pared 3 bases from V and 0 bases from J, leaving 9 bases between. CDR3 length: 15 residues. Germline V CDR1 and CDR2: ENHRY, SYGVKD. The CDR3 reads CAISEGGPSYNEQFF. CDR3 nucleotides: TGTGCCATCAGTGAAGGGGGTCCCTCCTACAATGAGCAGTTCTTC.

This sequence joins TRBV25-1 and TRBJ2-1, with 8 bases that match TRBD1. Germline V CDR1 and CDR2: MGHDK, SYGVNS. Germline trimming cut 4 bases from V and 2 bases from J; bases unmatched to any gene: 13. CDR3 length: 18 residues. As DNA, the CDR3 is TGTGCCAGCAGTGTCGGCACAGGGGGACCTAGAGCCTACAATGAGCAGTTCTTC. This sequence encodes CASSVGTGGPRAYNEQFF.

As DNA, the CDR3 is TGTGCCAGCAGCAGAGGCCCCAGGGGAGCGGGAATAGTCGAGCAGTACTTC. This codes for CASSRGPRGAGIVEQYF. The J gene is TRBJ2-7, the V gene TRBV7-9, with D maybe TRBD2 (7 bases). CDR1 is SEHNR and CDR2 is FQNEAQ in the germline V gene (reference sequence). V was shortened by 5 bases and J by 6 bases, with 26 bases between the two germline ends. The CDR3 spans 17 residues.

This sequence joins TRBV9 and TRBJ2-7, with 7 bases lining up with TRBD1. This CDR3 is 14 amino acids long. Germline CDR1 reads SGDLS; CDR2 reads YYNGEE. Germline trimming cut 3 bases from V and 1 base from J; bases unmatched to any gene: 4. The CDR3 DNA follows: TGTGCCAGCAGCGACGGGACAGTTTCCTACGAGCAGTACTTC. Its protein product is CASSDGTVSYEQYF.

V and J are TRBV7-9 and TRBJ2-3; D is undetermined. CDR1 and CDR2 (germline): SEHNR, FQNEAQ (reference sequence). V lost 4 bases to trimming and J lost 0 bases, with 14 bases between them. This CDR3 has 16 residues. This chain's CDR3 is CASSWTGGYSTDTQYF. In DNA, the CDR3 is TGTGCCAGCAGCTGGACCGGTGGGTATAGCACAGATACGCAGTATTTT.

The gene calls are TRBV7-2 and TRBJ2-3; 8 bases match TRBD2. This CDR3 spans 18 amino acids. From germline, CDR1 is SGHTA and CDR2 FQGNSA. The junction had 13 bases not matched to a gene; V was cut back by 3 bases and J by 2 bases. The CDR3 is CASSFPRGSGTYTDTQYF. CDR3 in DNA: TGTGCCAGCAGCTTCCCTAGGGGTAGCGGGACCTACACAGATACGCAGTATTTT.

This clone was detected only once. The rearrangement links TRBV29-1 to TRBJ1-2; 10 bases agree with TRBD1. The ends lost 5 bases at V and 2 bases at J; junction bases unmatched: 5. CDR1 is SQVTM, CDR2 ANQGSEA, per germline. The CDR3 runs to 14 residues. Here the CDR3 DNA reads TGCAGCGTTCTTGGGACAGGGGAGAACTATGGCTACACCTTC. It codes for CSVLGTGENYGYTF.

CDR3: CASSQDDHGKNIQYF. CDR3 nucleotides: TGCGCCAGCAGCCAAGATGACCACGGTAAAAACATTCAGTACTTC. The V and J genes are TRBV4-3 and TRBJ2-4; D is uncertain. The CDR3 totals 15 residues. Germline CDR1 and CDR2: LGHNA and YSLEER. V lost 0 bases and J 4 bases, leaving 10 bases between the germline ends.

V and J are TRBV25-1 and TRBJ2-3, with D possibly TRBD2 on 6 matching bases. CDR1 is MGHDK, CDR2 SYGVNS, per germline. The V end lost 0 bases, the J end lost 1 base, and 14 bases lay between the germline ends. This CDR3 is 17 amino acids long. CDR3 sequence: CASSEYMGSGGTDTQYF. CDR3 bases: TGTGCCAGCAGTGAATATATGGGTAGCGGAGGCACAGATACGCAGTATTTT. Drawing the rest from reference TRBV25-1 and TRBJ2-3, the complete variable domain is EADIYQTPRYLVIGTGKKITLECSQTMGHDKMYWYQQDPGMELHLIHYSYGVNSTEKGDLSSESTVSRIRTEHFPLTLESARPSHTSQYLCASSEYMGSGGTDTQYFGPGTRLTVL.